This T cell receptor (beta chain) was sequenced during a study of control samples from healthy donors and cancer patients. Produced via immunoSEQ multiplex PCR; TCRdb's table is partial and in-frame only. The sample lists fewer than 200,000 clones, roughly 93% seen once, with more than 1.2% in the top ten. The source of this sequence is a man younger than 30 in good health. Material for sequencing was blood.

The CDR3: CASSVGASGGHPRETQYF. The CDR3 coding sequence is TGTGCCAGCAGCGTAGGGGCTAGCGGGGGGCACCCACGAGAGACCCAGTACTTC. The rearrangement joins TRBV9 to TRBJ2-5; 11 bases fit TRBD2. J gave up 4 bases and V 0 bases, and 11 bases lay outside the gene matches. This CDR3 comprises 18 residues. CDR1 is SGDLS, CDR2 YYNGEE, per germline. The whole variable domain, remainder taken from reference TRBV9 and TRBJ2-5, is DSGVTQTPKHLITATGQRVTLRCSPRSGDLSVYWYQQSLDQGLQFLIQYYNGEERAKGNILERFSAQQFPDLHSELNLSSLELGDSALYFCASSVGASGGHPRETQYFGPGTRLLVL.